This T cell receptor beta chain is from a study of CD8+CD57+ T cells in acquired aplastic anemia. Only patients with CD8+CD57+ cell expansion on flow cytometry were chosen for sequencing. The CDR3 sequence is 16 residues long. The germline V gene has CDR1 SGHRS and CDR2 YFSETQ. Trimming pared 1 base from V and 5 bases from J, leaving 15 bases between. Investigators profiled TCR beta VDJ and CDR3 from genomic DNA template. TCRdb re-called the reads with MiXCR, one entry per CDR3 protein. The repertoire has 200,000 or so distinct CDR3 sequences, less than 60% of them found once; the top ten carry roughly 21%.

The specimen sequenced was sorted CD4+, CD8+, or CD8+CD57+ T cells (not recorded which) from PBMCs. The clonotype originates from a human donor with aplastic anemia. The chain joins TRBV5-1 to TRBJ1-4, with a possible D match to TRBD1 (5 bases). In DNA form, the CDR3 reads TGCGCCAGCAGCTTGAGTAGCGGGGCACTCAATGAAAAACTGTTTTTT. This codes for CASSLSSGALNEKLFF. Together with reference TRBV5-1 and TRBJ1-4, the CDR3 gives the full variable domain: KAGVTQTPRYLIKTRGQQVTLSCSPISGHRSVSWYQQTPGQGLQFLFEYFSETQRNKGNFPGRFSGRQFSNSRSEMNVSTLELGDSALYLCASSLSSGALNEKLFFGSGTQLSVL.